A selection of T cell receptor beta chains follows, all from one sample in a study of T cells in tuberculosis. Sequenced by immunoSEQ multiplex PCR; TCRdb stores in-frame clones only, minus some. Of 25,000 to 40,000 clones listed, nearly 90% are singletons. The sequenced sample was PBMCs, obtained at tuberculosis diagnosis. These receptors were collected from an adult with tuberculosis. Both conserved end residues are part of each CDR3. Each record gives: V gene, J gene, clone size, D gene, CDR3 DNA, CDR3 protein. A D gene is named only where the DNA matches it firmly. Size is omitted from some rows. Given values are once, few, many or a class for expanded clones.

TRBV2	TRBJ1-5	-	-	TGTGCCAGCAGTGATGCTAGTTGGAGCAATCAGCCCCAGCATTTT	CASSDASWSNQPQHF
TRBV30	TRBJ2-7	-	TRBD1	TGTGCCTGGAGGGGACAGGGGACCGAATACGAGCAGTACTTC	CAWRGQGTEYEQYF
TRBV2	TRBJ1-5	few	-	TGTGCCAGCAGTGACGTTTCCCAGGGTAGTCAGCCCCAGCATTTT	CASSDVSQGSQPQHF
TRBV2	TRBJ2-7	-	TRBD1	TGTGCCAGCAGTGAAGCAGAGGGGGCGCGGAGCGAGCAGTACTTC	CASSEAEGARSEQYF
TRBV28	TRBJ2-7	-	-	TGTGCCAGCAGTCCTGATTGGACAGAGCAGTACTTC	CASSPDWTEQYF
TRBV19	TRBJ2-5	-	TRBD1	TGTGCCAGTAGTGGGACAGGGGAAGAGACCCAGTACTTC	CASSGTGEETQYF
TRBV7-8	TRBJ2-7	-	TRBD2	TGTGCCAGCAGCAAGCGGGAGGGAGCCTACGAGCAGTACTTC	CASSKREGAYEQYF
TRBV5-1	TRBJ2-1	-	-	TGCGCCAGCAGCATGACACTTAACAATGAGCAGTTCTTC	CASSMTLNNEQFF
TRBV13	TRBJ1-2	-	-	TGTGCCAGCAGCTTAGCGAGAGGTGGCTACACCTTC	CASSLARGGYTF
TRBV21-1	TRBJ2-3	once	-	TGTGCCAGCAGCAAAGAAAATTGGGGAGTCGGCGGGACAGATACGCAGTATTTT	CASSKENWGVGGTDTQYF
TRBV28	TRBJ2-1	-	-	TGTGCCAGCAGTTCCTCAGCGGGTGTGTTCTTC	CASSSSAGVFF
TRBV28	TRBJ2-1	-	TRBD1	TGTGCCAGCAGTCCCCCCGGGACAGGGAGTCTAGTCAATGAGCAGTTCTTC	CASSPPGTGSLVNEQFF
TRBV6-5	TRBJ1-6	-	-	TGTGCCAGCAGTTACGAGCAGGGTTTGCCCCTCCACTTT	CASSYEQGLPLHF
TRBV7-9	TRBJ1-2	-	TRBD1	TGTGCCAGCAGCCAAACAGGGGGCTGGGAAAGCACCTTC	CASSQTGGWESTF
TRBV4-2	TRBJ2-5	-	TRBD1	TGTGCCAGCAGTGAGGAGGACAGGGGAGAGACCCAGTACTTC	CASSEEDRGETQYF
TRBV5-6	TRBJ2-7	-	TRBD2	TGTGCCAGCAGCACCCGACCGGGACTAGCGTATTCTCTCCTCGACGAGCAGTACTTC	CASSTRPGLAYSLLDEQYF
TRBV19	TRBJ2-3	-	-	TGTGCCAGTAGCCTACGCCCTATTAGCACAGATACGCAGTATTTT	CASSLRPISTDTQYF
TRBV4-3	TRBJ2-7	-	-	TGCGCCAGCAGCCAAGATGTTCCCTTCTACGAGCAGTACTTC	CASSQDVPFYEQYF
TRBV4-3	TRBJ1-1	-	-	TGCGCCAGCAGCCAAGATACAGGCCCTCGGGAGGTTGCTTTCTTT	CASSQDTGPREVAFF
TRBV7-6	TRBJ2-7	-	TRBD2	TGTGCCAGCAGTCGACTAGCGGGAGACGAGCAGTACTTC	CASSRLAGDEQYF
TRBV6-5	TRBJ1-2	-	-	TGTGCCAGCAGTCTAAATCGGGAAAATGGCTACACCTTC	CASSLNRENGYTF
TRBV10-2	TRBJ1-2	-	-	TGCGCCAGCGCAGAACTCTCCCGGGGAGGCTACACCTTC	CASAELSRGGYTF
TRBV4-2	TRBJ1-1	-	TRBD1	TGTGCCAGCAGCCAGGGACAGGGGATGAACACTGAAGCTTTCTTT	CASSQGQGMNTEAFF
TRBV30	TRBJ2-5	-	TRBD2	TGTGCCTGGAGGGCTCTAGCGGGGGGTTTATCCGGAGAGACCCAGTACTTC	CAWRALAGGLSGETQYF
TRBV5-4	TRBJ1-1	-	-	TGTGCCAGCAGCTCCATGACAACGAACACTGAAGCTTTCTTT	CASSSMTTNTEAFF
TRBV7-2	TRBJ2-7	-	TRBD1	TGTGCCAGCAGCTTAAGACGACAGGGTTACTACGAGCAGTACTTC	CASSLRRQGYYEQYF
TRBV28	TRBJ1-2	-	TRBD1	TGTGCCAGCAGTTTGGGACAGGGGGACTATGGCTACACCTTC	CASSLGQGDYGYTF
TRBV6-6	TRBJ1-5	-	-	TGTGCCAGCAGTCCCGGACTCAGCAATCAGCCCCAGCATTTT	CASSPGLSNQPQHF
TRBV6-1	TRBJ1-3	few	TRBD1	TGTGCCAGCACTAGAGTGGTGACAGGGGAAAACACCATATATTTT	CASTRVVTGENTIYF
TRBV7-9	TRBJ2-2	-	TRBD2	TGTGCCAGCAGCTTCTCACTAGCGGGGGTCACCGGGGAGCTGTTTTTT	CASSFSLAGVTGELFF
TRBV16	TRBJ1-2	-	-	TGTGCCAGCAGCCAATTTGACACCGCCGGCTATGGCTACACCTTC	CASSQFDTAGYGYTF
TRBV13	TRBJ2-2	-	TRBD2	TGTGCCAGCTCCCCGGGGGGGCGGCACACCGGGGAGCTGTTTTTT	CASSPGGRHTGELFF
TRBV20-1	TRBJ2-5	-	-	TGCAGTGCTAAATTGAGTGAGACCCAGTACTTC	CSAKLSETQYF
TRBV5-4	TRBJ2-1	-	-	TGTGCCAGCAGCTTGCAGACTCAGAACAATGAGCAGTTCTTC	CASSLQTQNNEQFF
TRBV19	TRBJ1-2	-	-	TGTGCCAGTAGTATTAGAGATGGCTACACCTTC	CASSIRDGYTF
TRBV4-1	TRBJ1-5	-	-	TGCGCCAGCAGCCAAGATCTCCCACAGTATAGCAATCAGCCCCAGCATTTT	CASSQDLPQYSNQPQHF
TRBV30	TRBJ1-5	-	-	TGTGCCTGGAGTGAGAGGGGGAATCAGCCCCAGCATTTT	CAWSERGNQPQHF
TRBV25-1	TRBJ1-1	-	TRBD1	TGTGCCAGCAGTGTACTGGACAGGGAGAACACTGAAGCTTTCTTT	CASSVLDRENTEAFF
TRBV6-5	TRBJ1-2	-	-	TGTGCCAGCAGGGTGTTAGGGGGTGGCTACACCTTC	CASRVLGGGYTF
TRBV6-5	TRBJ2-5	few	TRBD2	TGTGCCAGCAGTTTAAGGGGAGGGCCGGGGGAGACCCAGTACTTC	CASSLRGGPGETQYF
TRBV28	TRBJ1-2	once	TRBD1	TGTGCCAGCAGTGGGGGACAGGGGTTCGGCTACACCTTC	CASSGGQGFGYTF
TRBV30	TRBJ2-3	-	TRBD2	TGTGCCTGGACCCAGCGGGGACTAGATACGCAGTATTTT	CAWTQRGLDTQYF